Below are 10 T cell receptor beta chains sequenced from a single sample in a study of T-cell reconstitution after alpha-beta-depleted transplantation in children (dated by TCRdb to 2016 to 2017). The treatment or condition label for this specimen denotes: allogeneic hematopoietic cell transplantation with graft depleted of TCRalphabeta T cells and CD19 B cells. The library was produced with PCR. TCRdb records Illumina HiSeq 2500 as the sequencer. TCR libraries were prepared with molecular barcoding, using unique molecular identifiers to normalize TCRbeta repertoire quantification. TCRdb passed the public sequencing reads through fastp at Q25 and MiXCR, retaining productive beta sequences. Records with the same CDR3 protein are collapsed into one entry carrying the most frequent genes and DNA. Within this sample are about a million distinct CDR3 sequences, with about 30% of them counted one time only. The ten largest clones add up to about 28% of the sample.

Here the sequenced sample was PBMCs, mostly from graft donor cells, taken 360 days after TCRalphabeta/CD19-depleted stem cell transplant. These receptor sequences come from a boy under three years old who had a stem cell transplant for SCID, so the T cells may come from the graft donor.

This rearrangement joins TRBV6-1 to TRBJ2-7, with D possibly TRBD1 on 6 matching bases. The V and J ends lost 6 bases and 2 bases respectively, with 17 bases between them. The CDR3 consists of 15 residues. The V gene's germline CDR1 is MNHNS and CDR2 SASEGT. The CDR3, as DNA: TGTGCCAGCAGCCCCGCCGGGACACCGACCTACGAGCAGTACTTC. Translated, it gives CASSPAGTPTYEQYF.

The CDR3 region is CASSFLATTDTQYF. The CDR3 region has the DNA TGTGCCAGCAGCTTCCTAGCGACCACAGATACGCAGTATTTT. This rearrangement joins TRBV7-6 to TRBJ2-3; D possibly corresponds to TRBD2 (6 bases). This CDR3 spans 14 amino acids. Between the trimmed V and J ends, which lost 3 bases and 2 bases, there was a span of 9 bases. CDR1 SGHVS and CDR2 FNYEAQ come from the germline V gene.

This clonotype was detected once. The rearrangement uses TRBV4-1 and TRBJ2-3; D gene uncertain. CDR1 and CDR2 (germline): MGHRA, YSYEKL. This CDR3 region has 15 residues. Trimming took 1 base from V and 3 from J, leaving 11 bases between them. In nucleotides, the CDR3 is TGCGCCAGCAGCCAAGCGAATCTCCAAACAGATACGCAGTATTTT. It specifies CASSQANLQTDTQYF.

This clonotype was seen only a few times. The chain is built from TRBV20-1 and TRBJ2-5; TRBD2 matches 14 bases. The trim removed 4 bases at V and 2 bases at J, leaving 6 bases unmatched. Germline values: CDR1 DFQATT, CDR2 SNEGSKA (reference sequence). The CDR3 totals 16 residues. The CDR3 nucleotides read TGCAGTGCTATGGGTTGGACTAGCGGGGGGCAAGAGACCCAGTACTTC. Translated, it gives CSAMGWTSGGQETQYF.

This clonotype appeared a few times. V usage is TRBV15 and J usage is TRBJ2-1; 7 bases map to TRBD1. CDR1 and CDR2 (germline): LNHNV, YYDKDF (reference sequence). J was trimmed by 4 bases and V by 0 bases; bases with no gene match: 3. This CDR3 spans 15 amino acids. CDR3 nucleotides: TGTGCCACCAGCAGAGATCAGGGGGTATACAATGAGCAGTTCTTC. Its translation is CATSRDQGVYNEQFF.

The chain recombines TRBV20-1 with TRBJ2-1; 12 bases align to TRBD1. The germline CDR1 and CDR2 sequences are DFQATT and SNEGSKA (reference sequence). V was clipped by 6 bases and J by 6 bases; unmatched bases: 12. The CDR3 is 16 residues long. The CDR3 coding sequence is TGCAGTGCCACCTTTCGCGGGACAGGGGGCCTCAATGAGCAGTTCTTC. Protein product: CSATFRGTGGLNEQFF.

There are a few counts of this clonotype. The V and J genes are TRBV10-3 and TRBJ2-1; D gene uncertain. The CDR3 is 13 amino acids. Trimming took off 6 bases at V and 3 bases at J, with 9 bases between the two ends. Per germline, CDR1 ENHRY and CDR2 SYGVKD. CDR3 DNA sequence: TGTGCCATCAGGGGGTCCAACTACAATGAGCAGTTCTTC. As protein: CAIRGSNYNEQFF.

This clonotype was detected only a few times. The chain recombines TRBV18 with TRBJ2-2; D unclear. The CDR3 is 14 residues long. CDR1 is KGHSH, CDR2 LQKENI, per germline. With 2 bases removed from V and 4 bases from J, the gap between germline ends came to 8 bases. CDR3 DNA sequence: TGTGCCAGCTCACCAGATAGGAGCACCGGGGAGCTGTTTTTT. Its translation: CASSPDRSTGELFF.

This sequence joins TRBV11-2 and TRBJ2-3; 7 positions match TRBD1. CDR3 length: 16 amino acids. The V segment lost 6 bases and the J segment 4 bases; nucleotides outside the gene matches: 13. From germline, CDR1 is SGHAT and CDR2 FQNNGV. The CDR3 loop reads CASSPSTGWRPDTQYF. The CDR3 bases are TGTGCCAGCAGTCCTTCGACAGGGTGGCGGCCAGATACGCAGTATTTT.

The chain carries TRBV9 and TRBJ1-2, with D tentatively TRBD1 (6 bases). Trimming removed 0 bases at V and 1 base at J, with 19 bases between. The CDR3 has 18 amino acids. The germline V gene encodes CDR1 SGDLS and CDR2 YYNGEE. In nucleotides, the CDR3 is TGTGCCAGCAGCGTAGCCCCCACCCGACAGGCCCGTAACTATGGCTACACCTTC. It is translated as CASSVAPTRQARNYGYTF.